Listed here are 18 T cell receptor beta chains from one sample, sequenced in a study of blood T cells in healthy people across ages. With a J-beta primer mix and a sample-barcoded 5' primer, a second PCR ran about 6 to 11 cycles. TCRdb independently ran MiXCR on the 5' RACE reads; one entry per CDR3 protein. The table lists 600,000 to 800,000 distinct CDR3 sequences, around a fifth of them singletons, with 3% to 4.5% in the top ten. Sample: blood. The receptors stem from a man between 65 and 85 years old in good health.

The genes are TRBV5-1 and TRBJ1-4, with 9 bases lining up with TRBD1. CDR3 length equals 16 residues. CDR1 SGHRS and CDR2 YFSETQ come from the germline V gene. Trimming at V came to 2 bases and at J to 0 bases, leaving 2 bases not matched to a gene. This CDR3 reads CASSLGTGPTNEKLFF. CDR3 nucleotide sequence: TGCGCCAGCAGCTTAGGGACAGGGCCAACTAATGAAAAACTGTTTTTT. The full variable domain, with the rest looked up from reference TRBV5-1 and TRBJ1-4, is KAGVTQTPRYLIKTRGQQVTLSCSPISGHRSVSWYQQTPGQGLQFLFEYFSETQRNKGNFPGRFSGRQFSNSRSEMNVSTLELGDSALYLCASSLGTGPTNEKLFFGSGTQLSVL.

This clonotype showed up just a few times. The chain combines TRBV9 with TRBJ2-5, with 8 positions matching TRBD2. CDR3 length: 14 residues. V trimming: 1 base; J trimming: 1 base; junction bases outside the gene matches: 0. Germline CDR1 is SGDLS and CDR2 is YYNGEE. The CDR3 DNA follows: TGTGCCAGCAGCGTAACTAGCGGCCAAGAGACCCAGTACTTC. Residues: CASSVTSGQETQYF.

This clonotype was seen more than once but under ten times. The chain couples TRBV7-9 to TRBJ1-4, with D possibly matching TRBD1 (6 bases). Per the germline V gene, CDR1 is SEHNR and CDR2 is FQNEAQ (reference sequence). The length of the CDR3 is 15 residues. Trimming removed 5 bases from V and 6 bases from J, with 16 bases in between. CDR3 region: CASSPWEGVHEKLFF. For the CDR3, the DNA is TGTGCCAGCAGCCCCTGGGAGGGGGTTCATGAAAAACTGTTTTTT. The full variable domain, with the rest looked up from reference TRBV7-9 and TRBJ1-4, is DTGVSQNPRHKITKRGQNVTFRCDPISEHNRLYWYRQTLGQGPEFLTYFQNEAQLEKSRLLSDRFSAERPKGSFSTLEIQRTEQGDSAMYLCASSPWEGVHEKLFFGSGTQLSVL.

Only a few counts were recorded for this clonotype. A much larger clone differs from this one at a single base, so this may be a read error. The chain couples TRBV28 to TRBJ2-3; a possible D gene is TRBD2 (5 bases). Per germline, CDR1 MDHEN and CDR2 SYDVKM. The CDR3 has 12 residues. V gave up 6 bases and J gave up 1 base, with 5 bases separating them. The CDR3 here is CASSGGTDTQYF. The CDR3 region has the DNA TGTGCCAGCAGCGGGGGCACAGATACGCAGTATTTT.

This clonotype has at least ten counts. The chain employs TRBV29-1 and TRBJ2-4, with D uncertain. Germline V gene lookup returns CDR1 SQVTM and CDR2 ANQGSEA. The CDR3 is 14 amino acids. V was pared by 0 bases and J by 0 bases, with 6 bases between. The CDR3 here is CSVEDTLAKNIQYF. The CDR3 DNA sequence: TGCAGCGTTGAAGATACTCTAGCCAAAAACATTCAGTACTTC.

CDR3 sequence (DNA): TGTGCCAGCAACGACCGGACAGGCTACGAGCAGTACTTC. This sequence encodes CASNDRTGYEQYF. The V call is TRBV12-3 or TRBV12-4, the J call TRBJ2-7; 7 bases fit TRBD1. V dropped 7 bases and J dropped 3; count of bases not matched to a gene: 6. This CDR3 contains 13 residues.

This clonotype turned up a few times. This chain joins TRBV6-8 and TRBJ2-1, with 10 bases that match TRBD1. With 0 bases clipped from V and 16 bases from J, the junction kept 6 bases outside the gene matches. CDR3 length: 13 residues. Germline CDR1 reads MNHGY; CDR2 reads SAAAGT. This CDR3 reads CASSYSGGQGVFF. The DNA of the CDR3 is TGTGCCAGCAGTTACTCGGGCGGACAGGGGGTTTTCTTC.

This clonotype was picked up a small number of times. The CDR3 protein is CASSYPGRTYNEQFF. In DNA, the CDR3 is TGTGCCAGCAGCTATCCGGGACGAACCTACAATGAGCAGTTCTTC. V and J are TRBV14 and TRBJ2-5, with D perhaps given as TRBD1 or TRBD2 (5 bases each). The J call may be mistaken, given a closer DNA end match to TRBJ2-1. Looked up from germline, CDR1 is SGHDN and CDR2 is FVKESK. There are 15 residues in the CDR3.

The chain carries TRBV20-1 and TRBJ2-7; D possibly corresponds to TRBD1 (6 bases). The ends were cut back, 3 bases at V and 2 bases at J, with 11 bases in the middle. Germline V gene data show CDR1 as DFQATT and CDR2 as SNEGSKA (reference sequence). This CDR3 is 13 amino acids long. The CDR3 DNA reads as TGCAGTGCTAGGGACAGCGGAACCTACGAGCAGTACTTC. Translated: CSARDSGTYEQYF.

The chain is built from TRBV6-5 and TRBJ1-4; tentatively, D is TRBD1 (5 bases). V lost 6 bases to trimming and J lost 8 bases, with 16 bases between them. CDR3 length: 14 residues. Looked up from germline, CDR1 is MNHEY and CDR2 is SVGAGI. The CDR3 protein is CASSRPGLDEKLFF. In DNA form, the CDR3 reads TGTGCCAGCAGCCGCCCGGGGCTTGACGAAAAACTGTTTTTT.

This clonotype was seen a few times. This rearrangement joins TRBV20-1 to TRBJ1-4; the D gene is possibly TRBD1 (6 bases). The CDR3 totals 15 residues. From germline, CDR1 is DFQATT and CDR2 SNEGSKA (reference sequence). Trimming pared 6 bases from V and 2 bases from J, leaving 16 bases between. The CDR3 coding sequence is TGCAGTGCGCATCAGGGGTTTGAGACTAATGAAAAACTGTTTTTT. Protein sequence: CSAHQGFETNEKLFF.

The table lists this clonotype with many counts. This chain connects TRBV20-1 to TRBJ2-1; 10 positions match TRBD2. The V segment lost 6 bases and the J segment 7 bases; nucleotides outside the gene matches: 18. This CDR3 region has 17 residues. In germline, CDR1 is DFQATT, CDR2 SNEGSKA (reference sequence). CDR3 DNA sequence: TGCAGTGCCCCTCGGACTAGCGGAGGGGGTCGGGGAAATGAGCAGTTCTTC. Protein sequence: CSAPRTSGGGRGNEQFF.

This clonotype appeared a few times. This may be a read error, as it is one base from a much larger clone. The V call is TRBV11-2, the J call TRBJ2-2; D tentatively reads TRBD1 or TRBD2 (5 bases each). Trimming stripped 2 bases from V and 6 bases from J, with 13 bases between. The CDR3 has 15 amino acids. The V gene's germline CDR1 is SGHAT and CDR2 FQNNGV. The CDR3 is CASSLFGMGAGELFF. The CDR3 nucleotides read TGTGCCAGCAGCTTATTCGGAATGGGGGCCGGGGAGCTGTTTTTT.

This clonotype was detected a few times. This may come from a read error, since a much larger clone is one base off. This chain links TRBV29-1 with TRBJ2-1; 10 nucleotides line up with TRBD2. The length of the CDR3 is 15 residues. The germline CDR1 and CDR2 sequences are SQVTM and ANQGSEA. J was trimmed by 7 bases and V by 7 bases; bases with no gene match: 13. The CDR3 nucleotides are TGCAGCGCTTCCGACCCTAGCGGGAGTGGGAATGAGCAGTTCTTC. Protein product: CSASDPSGSGNEQFF.

This clonotype was observed at least ten times. This chain connects TRBV20-1 to TRBJ2-6, with D tentatively TRBD2 (5 bases). The germline V gene has CDR1 DFQATT and CDR2 SNEGSKA (reference sequence). Trimming stripped 3 bases from V and 2 bases from J, with 11 bases between. This CDR3 spans 15 amino acids. CDR3 sequence (DNA): TGCAGTGCTAGTGAAGGGAGCGCTGGGGCCAACGTCCTGACTTTC. Its protein is CSASEGSAGANVLTF.

The V gene is TRBV5-1, the J gene TRBJ2-6; D is ambiguous. The CDR3 has 15 amino acids. Germline V gene data show CDR1 as SGHRS and CDR2 as YFSETQ. The V and J ends lost 6 bases and 0 bases respectively, with 10 bases between them. The CDR3 bases are TGCGCCAGCACCACCCCTAGCTCTGGGGCCAACGTCCTGACTTTC. Translated, it gives CASTTPSSGANVLTF. The variable domain in full, completed from reference TRBV5-1 and TRBJ2-6, reads KAGVTQTPRYLIKTRGQQVTLSCSPISGHRSVSWYQQTPGQGLQFLFEYFSETQRNKGNFPGRFSGRQFSNSRSEMNVSTLELGDSALYLCASTTPSSGANVLTFGAGSRLTVL.

This clonotype was seen a handful of times. The chain is built from TRBV2 and TRBJ1-1; 9 bases fit TRBD1. The CDR3 has 12 amino acids. Germline trimming cut 10 bases from V and 5 bases from J; bases unmatched to any gene: 5. Germline V gene sequence: CDR1 SNHLY, CDR2 FYNNEI. The CDR3 spells CATTGGNTEAFF. The CDR3 DNA reads as TGTGCCACCACAGGGGGCAATACTGAAGCTTTCTTT.

A remark on this clonotype: One junction end does not reproduce the germline sequence, and a read error may be involved. The genes are TRBV2 and TRBJ1-1; tentatively, D is TRBD1 (5 bases). Germline V gives CDR1 SNHLY, CDR2 FYNNEI. This CDR3 has 15 amino acids. The CDR3 nucleotides are TGTGCCAGCAGTGACCAGGGACCGCCGGACACTGTAGCTTTCTTT. Translation: CASSDQGPPDTVAFF.